Listed here are 32 T cell receptor beta chains from one sample, sequenced in a study of T cells in localized non-small cell lung cancer (dated by TCRdb to about 2020). The library was prepared using the immunoSEQ multiplex PCR assay. The table was pulled from immuneACCESS by TCRdb, which kept in-frame rearrangements only. Such tables lose some clones; where checked, under half of the loss comes from unresolved V genes, and the rest has no known cause. Across this sample there are 75,000 to 80,000 clones, with over 75% seen only once. About a tenth of the sample is in the top ten clones. Sequenced material: peripheral blood, taken before any cancer treatment. These receptors originate from a female donor over 55 with stage I lung adenocarcinoma.

The V and J genes are TRBV18 and TRBJ2-7, with 7 bases fitting TRBD1. Trimming took 3 bases from V and 0 from J; bases not matched to a gene: 14. CDR1 KGHSH and CDR2 LQKENI come from the germline V gene. The CDR3 has 18 residues. The CDR3 region is CASSPKLSLDRASYEQYF. The CDR3 nucleotides read TGTGCCAGCTCACCTAAATTGTCCCTCGACAGGGCCTCCTACGAGCAGTACTTC.

This clone was observed a few times. This rearrangement joins TRBV6-5 to TRBJ1-5, with a tentative D call TRBD1 (5 bases). CDR3 length equals 14 residues. The V gene lost 6 bases and the J gene lost 7 bases, with 16 bases spanning the gap. Germline V CDR1 and CDR2: MNHEY, SVGAGI. The CDR3, as DNA: TGTGCCAGCAGATACACGACAGCGGGGCAGCCCCAGCATTTT. Translated, it gives CASRYTTAGQPQHF.

V usage is TRBV30 and J usage is TRBJ1-1; possible D gene TRBD1, 5 bases. V shed 0 bases and J shed 1 base, with 12 bases lying between them. This CDR3 region has 15 residues. Germline V CDR1 and CDR2: GTSNPN, SVGIG (reference sequence). CDR3 protein: CAWSVLGHANTEAFF. Here the CDR3 DNA reads TGTGCCTGGAGTGTACTAGGACACGCGAACACTGAAGCTTTCTTT.

V usage is TRBV30 and J usage is TRBJ1-3; D unclear. The germline V gene has CDR1 GTSNPN and CDR2 SVGIG (reference sequence). CDR3 length: 14 amino acids. Between the trimmed V and J ends, which lost 4 bases and 0 bases, there was a span of 10 bases. The CDR3 reads CAWTGTYSGNTIYF. The CDR3 coding sequence is TGTGCCTGGACAGGAACCTACTCTGGAAACACCATATATTTT.

V is TRBV5-1 and J is TRBJ2-7; no firm D call. Germline V gives CDR1 SGHRS, CDR2 YFSETQ. Trimming cost V 0 bases and J 2 bases, with 15 bases left between them. The CDR3 has 16 residues. The CDR3 bases are TGCGCCAGCAGCTTGGGCCGGCGGCTGGGTACCTACGAGCAGTACTTC. It encodes CASSLGRRLGTYEQYF. Drawing the rest from reference TRBV5-1 and TRBJ2-7, the complete variable domain is KAGVTQTPRYLIKTRGQQVTLSCSPISGHRSVSWYQQTPGQGLQFLFEYFSETQRNKGNFPGRFSGRQFSNSRSEMNVSTLELGDSALYLCASSLGRRLGTYEQYFGPGTRLTVT.

This clone was counted at least ten times. The chain carries TRBV28 and TRBJ2-7; TRBD2 is a possible D gene (6 bases). The germline V gene encodes CDR1 MDHEN and CDR2 SYDVKM. V was clipped by 8 bases and J by 2 bases, with 10 bases between them. The CDR3 runs to 12 residues. CDR3 coding DNA: TGTGCCAGCTCTAGCGCCGCCTACGAGCAGTACTTC. Its translation is CASSSAAYEQYF.

This chain joins TRBV7-2 and TRBJ2-7; 8 bases line up with TRBD2. The CDR3 covers 14 residues. After removal of 5 bases from V and 5 bases from J, the junction contained 8 bases not matched to a gene. Looked up from germline, CDR1 is SGHTA and CDR2 is FQGNSA. The CDR3 DNA is TGTGCCAGCAGCCGGGGGGGCTCCAAGGACGAGCAGTACTTC. It codes for CASSRGGSKDEQYF.

The chain is built from TRBV6-5 and TRBJ2-7, with a weak D call TRBD1 (6 bases). V lost 6 bases and J lost 10, with 16 bases in between. Germline V gene sequence: CDR1 MNHEY, CDR2 SVGAGI. This CDR3 is 12 amino acids long. CDR3 in DNA: TGTGCCAGCAGATCCCTCGGACAGATACAGTACTTC. Amino acids: CASRSLGQIQYF.

CDR3 bases: TGTGCCAGCAGCTTAGGGCGCCAAGAGACCCAGTACTTC. Protein product: CASSLGRQETQYF. The chain employs TRBV6-5 and TRBJ2-5; D not resolved. V was pared by 6 bases and J by 1 base, with 9 bases between. From germline, CDR1 is MNHEY and CDR2 SVGAGI. The CDR3 sequence is 13 residues long.

This sequence joins TRBV7-2 and TRBJ2-2; tentative D call: TRBD2 (5 bases). CDR3 length equals 16 residues. Germline assignment: CDR1 SGHTA and CDR2 FQGNSA. V lost 1 base, J lost 0 bases, and 9 bases lay in between. DNA of the CDR3: TGTGCCAGCAGCTTAGTCCCAGCGGCGAACACCGGGGAGCTGTTTTTT. This codes for CASSLVPAANTGELFF.

The rearrangement links TRBV6-5 to TRBJ2-2; a weak D match, TRBD2 (5 bases). With 10 bases removed from V and 6 bases from J, the gap between germline ends came to 18 bases. Germline lookup yields CDR1 MNHEY and CDR2 SVGAGI. The CDR3 loop spans 14 amino acids. Here the CDR3 DNA reads TGTGCCATCAGAGCAGGAGGTAGACCCGGGGAGCTGTTTTTT. As protein: CAIRAGGRPGELFF.

This chain connects TRBV6-5 to TRBJ2-5; 7 bases are shared with TRBD1. This CDR3 comprises 15 residues. The germline V gene encodes CDR1 MNHEY and CDR2 SVGAGI. V dropped 0 bases and J dropped 5; count of bases not matched to a gene: 6. CDR3 nucleotide sequence: TGTGCCAGCAGTTACTCGCAGGGGGTTTGGGAGACCCAGTACTTC. Amino acid sequence: CASSYSQGVWETQYF.

This chain uses TRBV14 with TRBJ1-4, with D uncertain. V was clipped by 0 bases and J by 7 bases, with 15 bases between them. This CDR3 contains 16 residues. The germline V gene has CDR1 SGHDN and CDR2 FVKESK. The CDR3 sequence is CASSQDDLGFSEKLFF. The CDR3 DNA sequence: TGTGCCAGCAGCCAAGATGATTTGGGGTTTAGTGAAAAACTGTTTTTT.

This chain links TRBV4-3 with TRBJ1-2; D remains unclear. Trimming removed 0 bases at V and 4 bases at J, with 9 bases between. The germline V gene encodes CDR1 LGHNA and CDR2 YSLEER. The CDR3 is 14 amino acids. The CDR3 sequence is CASSQEAQLYGYTF. In DNA, the CDR3 is TGCGCCAGCAGCCAAGAAGCGCAGCTCTATGGCTACACCTTC.

The chain combines TRBV9 with TRBJ2-7, with 9 bases fitting TRBD1. The junction had 5 bases not matched to a gene; V was cut back by 4 bases and J by 0 bases. Per the germline V gene, CDR1 is SGDLS and CDR2 is YYNGEE. The CDR3 covers 15 residues. The CDR3 sequence is CASSKTGGSSYEQYF. The CDR3 DNA follows: TGTGCCAGCAGCAAGACAGGGGGAAGCTCCTACGAGCAGTACTTC.

This chain connects TRBV5-4 to TRBJ2-2, with 16 bases matching TRBD2. The J segment lost 9 bases and the V segment lost 3 bases, leaving 8 bases of the junction unmatched. This CDR3 region has 17 residues. Germline V gene lookup returns CDR1 SGHNT and CDR2 YYREEE (reference sequence). CDR3 DNA: TGTGCCAGCAGCTCGGGACTAGCGGGGGGGACTCGGCGGGAGCTGTTTTTT. Its translation is CASSSGLAGGTRRELFF.

The rearrangement uses TRBV6-6 and TRBJ1-2, with 8 bases identical to TRBD1. Germline CDR1 reads MNHNY; CDR2 reads SVGAGI (reference sequence). V lost 7 bases and J lost 8; bases outside the gene matches: 18. The CDR3 is made up of 16 amino acids. This chain's CDR3 is CASTILGQGSPPGYTF. DNA of the CDR3: TGTGCCAGCACGATCCTAGGACAGGGAAGTCCTCCGGGCTACACCTTC.

The V gene is TRBV11-3, the J gene TRBJ2-2; no reliable D call. Germline CDR1 is SGHNT and CDR2 is YENEEA. The CDR3 runs to 13 residues. Trimming pared 5 bases from V and 7 bases from J, leaving 11 bases between. In DNA, the CDR3 is TGTGCCAGCAGCGCCGACCCCCTCGGGGAGCTGTTTTTT. Protein product: CASSADPLGELFF. The whole variable domain, remainder taken from reference TRBV11-3 and TRBJ2-2, is EAGVVQSPRYKIIEKKQPVAFWCNPISGHNTLYWYLQNLGQGPELLIRYENEEAVDDSQLPKDRFSAERLKGVDSTLKIQPAELGDSAVYLCASSADPLGELFFGEGSRLTVL.

The V and J genes are TRBV7-2 and TRBJ1-1; D perhaps matches TRBD1 (5 bases). This CDR3 has 14 amino acids. Germline V gene data show CDR1 as SGHTA and CDR2 as FQGNSA. Between the trimmed V and J ends, which lost 5 bases and 4 bases, there was a span of 14 bases. CDR3 bases: TGTGCCAGCAGCCCCAATTGGGGGGGCACTGAAGCTTTCTTT. Translating it yields CASSPNWGGTEAFF.

The chain links TRBV19 to TRBJ2-4, with a weak D call TRBD2 (7 bases). V shed 5 bases and J shed 9 bases, with 14 bases lying between them. The V gene's germline CDR1 is LNHDA and CDR2 SQIVND (reference sequence). The CDR3 runs to 13 residues. The CDR3 reads CASSGGAEIIQYF. The CDR3 DNA follows: TGTGCCAGTAGTGGGGGGGCGGAGATCATTCAGTACTTC.

This sequence joins TRBV5-6 and TRBJ2-5; no definite D call. V was shortened by 2 bases and J by 3 bases, with 8 bases between the two germline ends. Per germline, CDR1 SGHDT and CDR2 YYEEEE. The CDR3 has 13 residues. The CDR3: CASSFWVEETQYF. DNA of the CDR3: TGTGCCAGCAGCTTTTGGGTGGAAGAGACCCAGTACTTC.

The rearrangement joins TRBV6-1 to TRBJ2-6, with D possibly TRBD1 on 5 matching bases. V was pared by 7 bases and J by 4 bases, with 8 bases between. The CDR3 is 13 amino acids. Germline CDR1 is MNHNS and CDR2 is SASEGT. CDR3 bases: TGTGCCAGCAAGGGGTCCGGGGCCAACGTCCTGACTTTC. Its protein product is CASKGSGANVLTF.

This clone was counted once. V and J are TRBV5-6 and TRBJ2-4, with D possibly TRBD1 on 6 matching bases. V shed 2 bases and J shed 1 base, with 13 bases lying between them. CDR1 and CDR2 (germline): SGHDT, YYEEEE. CDR3 size: 16 residues. CDR3 sequence (DNA): TGTGCCAGCAGCTTTAAGGGACAATATGCCAAAAACATTCAGTACTTC. Protein product: CASSFKGQYAKNIQYF.

Only a few counts were recorded for this clone. The chain couples TRBV6-5 to TRBJ2-2, with D perhaps being TRBD1 or TRBD2 (5 bases each). The CDR3 extends over 12 amino acids. CDR1 is MNHEY and CDR2 is SVGAGI in the germline V gene. V shed 4 bases and J shed 9 bases, with 9 bases lying between them. Written as DNA, the CDR3 is TGTGCCAGCAGTTCAGGGAGTTGGGAGCTGTTTTTT. This translates into CASSSGSWELFF.

The rearrangement uses TRBV28 and TRBJ1-5; 10 bases map to TRBD1. The CDR3 covers 15 residues. The J segment lost 2 bases and the V segment lost 3 bases, leaving 1 base of the junction unmatched. Germline loops: CDR1 MDHEN, CDR2 SYDVKM. The CDR3 reads CASSFGTGGNQPQHF. For the CDR3, the DNA is TGTGCCAGCAGTTTCGGGACAGGGGGCAATCAGCCCCAGCATTTT.

V and J are TRBV18 and TRBJ2-7, with 11 bases lining up with TRBD2. Per the germline V gene, CDR1 is KGHSH and CDR2 is LQKENI. The CDR3 consists of 14 residues. With 3 bases clipped from V and 2 bases from J, the junction kept 0 bases outside the gene matches. CDR3 in amino acids: CASSPGLAAYEQYF. The CDR3 region has the DNA TGTGCCAGCTCACCGGGACTAGCGGCCTACGAGCAGTACTTC.

This chain connects TRBV27 to TRBJ2-3, with D possibly matching TRBD1 (7 bases). This CDR3 spans 15 amino acids. V lost 2 bases and J lost 1, with 10 bases in between. In germline, CDR1 is MNHEY, CDR2 SMNVEV (reference sequence). CDR3 DNA: TGTGCCAGCAGTTTAGTCAGGGGGGGCACAGATACGCAGTATTTT. Translation: CASSLVRGGTDTQYF.

The gene calls are TRBV19 and TRBJ2-3; 8 bases agree with TRBD1. This CDR3 spans 16 amino acids. Germline V lookup: CDR1 LNHDA, CDR2 SQIVND (reference sequence). Unmatched junction bases numbered 8, after V lost 5 bases and J lost 1 base. Here the CDR3 reads CASSASGGGGTDTQYF. CDR3 bases: TGTGCCAGTAGTGCCTCAGGGGGCGGGGGCACAGATACGCAGTATTTT.

The chain joins TRBV27 to TRBJ2-1; 7 positions match TRBD1. Trimming cost V 3 bases and J 3 bases; bases outside gene matches: 5. Germline loops: CDR1 MNHEY, CDR2 SMNVEV (reference sequence). The CDR3 runs to 15 residues. The CDR3 here is CASSLSDRDYNEQFF. CDR3 DNA: TGTGCCAGCAGTTTGTCAGACAGGGACTACAATGAGCAGTTCTTC.

This clone has a single count. The chain couples TRBV7-8 to TRBJ2-2, with TRBD2 matching over 8 bases. With 4 bases clipped from V and 7 bases from J, the junction kept 11 bases outside the gene matches. The V gene's germline CDR1 is SGHVS and CDR2 FQNEAQ. This CDR3 comprises 16 residues. The CDR3 spells CASSSVGSGRVGELFF. The CDR3 coding sequence is TGTGCCAGCAGCTCGGTGGGGAGCGGGAGAGTCGGGGAGCTGTTTTTT.

The chain employs TRBV5-1 and TRBJ2-2; no reliable D call. This CDR3 is built from 14 residues. Trimming stripped 4 bases from V and 3 bases from J, with 10 bases between. CDR1 and CDR2 (germline): SGHRS, YFSETQ. In DNA, the CDR3 is TGCGCCAGCAGCCTTCCCGGGTACACCGGGGAGCTGTTTTTT. It codes for CASSLPGYTGELFF.

This clone was recorded once. V gene TRBV19 combines with J gene TRBJ1-6, with D possibly matching TRBD1 (5 bases). The V end lost 4 bases, the J end lost 9 bases, and 16 bases lay between the germline ends. Germline CDR1 is LNHDA and CDR2 is SQIVND (reference sequence). The CDR3 runs to 15 residues. CDR3 sequence reads: CASSSQGFEGSPLHF. CDR3 DNA sequence: TGTGCCAGTAGTAGTCAGGGTTTCGAGGGTTCACCCCTCCACTTT.